The rows below give T cell receptor beta chains drawn from one sample of a study of T cell responses to AZD1222 COVID-19 vaccine. The protocol was immunoSEQ multiplex PCR, while the TCRdb copy is restricted to in-frame clones and leaves out a portion. The sample consists of about 83,000 clones, more than 75% of them appearing once. The source was peripheral blood, collected on day 0 of MenACWY control vaccination. These receptors were taken from an adult in good health. CDR3s include the opening cysteine and the closing phenylalanine or tryptophan. Each record gives: CDR3 protein, CDR3 DNA, V gene, J gene, clone size, D gene. A D gene is named only where the DNA matches it firmly. Expanded clones get a size class; other rows say once, few or many, or leave the size out.

CAISESLYSAGNTIYF	TGTGCCATCAGTGAGTCTTTATATTCGGCGGGAAACACCATATATTTT	TRBV10-3	TRBJ1-3	.	.
CASSLVSNEQFF	TGTGCCAGCAGCTTAGTATCCAATGAGCAGTTCTTC	TRBV11-2	TRBJ2-1	.	.
CAWRSAMNTEAFF	TGTGCCTGGAGATCGGCCATGAACACTGAAGCTTTCTTT	TRBV30	TRBJ1-1	.	.
CASLNRGLYTEAFF	TGTGCCAGCCTGAACAGGGGGCTGTACACTGAAGCTTTCTTT	TRBV28	TRBJ1-1	.	TRBD1
CASSQDPRGSNYGYTF	TGCGCCAGCAGCCAAGATCCTCGGGGTTCTAACTATGGCTACACCTTC	TRBV4-1	TRBJ1-2	few	.
CASSLPGARREAFF	TGTGCCAGCAGTTTGCCGGGGGCGCGAAGGGAAGCTTTCTTT	TRBV28	TRBJ1-1	.	.
CASSGGLAGTYEQYF	TGTGCCAGTAGTGGGGGACTAGCGGGGACCTACGAGCAGTACTTC	TRBV19	TRBJ2-7	.	TRBD2
CASSEATTVNYGYTF	TGTGCCAGCAGTGAAGCGACCACTGTAAACTATGGCTACACCTTC	TRBV6-1	TRBJ1-2	.	.
CASSLGQGGQETQYF	TGTGCCAGCAGCTTGGGTCAGGGGGGACAAGAGACCCAGTACTTC	TRBV5-5	TRBJ2-5	once	.
CASSFRTSGNHEQYF	TGTGCCAGCAGCTTTAGGACTAGCGGGAACCACGAGCAGTACTTC	TRBV7-9	TRBJ2-7	.	TRBD2
CASSGVQGLGTDTQYF	TGTGCCAGCAGTGGGGTACAAGGGTTAGGAACAGATACGCAGTATTTT	TRBV28	TRBJ2-3	.	.
CASSRGPNTEAFF	TGTGCCAGCAGCAGGGGCCCGAACACTGAAGCTTTCTTT	TRBV6-5	TRBJ1-1	once	.
CATRPRGQGTDEQYF	TGTGCCACCAGGCCCCGAGGACAGGGAACGGACGAGCAGTACTTC	TRBV6-5	TRBJ2-7	few	TRBD1
CASSIGGTGGTEAFF	TGTGCCAGTAGTATAGGAGGGACAGGGGGTACTGAAGCTTTCTTT	TRBV19	TRBJ1-1	.	TRBD1
CASRLGETQYF	TGCGCCAGCAGGCTGGGGGAGACCCAGTACTTC	TRBV4-1	TRBJ2-5	.	.
CASSQGMGDTEAFF	TGTGCCAGCAGCCAAGGGATGGGGGACACTGAAGCTTTCTTT	TRBV14	TRBJ1-1	.	.
CASSLVGSGSYEQYF	TGCGCCAGCAGCTTGGTTGGATCAGGGTCCTACGAGCAGTACTTC	TRBV5-1	TRBJ2-7	few	.
CASSRTGSETQYF	TGTGCCAGCAGCCGGACGGGGTCAGAGACCCAGTACTTC	TRBV25-1	TRBJ2-5	.	.
CASSQSRVGQSGGYTF	TGTGCCAGCAGCCAGAGTAGGGTGGGCCAAAGTGGAGGCTACACCTTC	TRBV4-2	TRBJ1-2	.	.
CAIGQVVGQPQHF	TGTGCCATCGGGCAGGTGGTCGGTCAGCCCCAGCATTTT	TRBV10-3	TRBJ1-5	.	.
CASSLEVISYEQYF	TGTGCCAGCAGCTTAGAGGTGATCTCCTACGAGCAGTACTTC	TRBV7-9	TRBJ2-7	.	.
CASSREGPSGEQYF	TGTGCCAGCAGCCGAGAGGGGCCCAGTGGCGAGCAGTACTTC	TRBV3-1/TRBV3-2	TRBJ2-7	.	.
CASSLISWALHF	TGTGCCAGCAGCTTGATCTCCTGGGCCCTCCACTTT	TRBV11-2	TRBJ1-6	.	.
CASSPDRGYGYTF	TGTGCCAGCAGCCCAGACCGGGGTTATGGCTACACCTTC	TRBV5-4	TRBJ1-2	.	.
CASSIPLPTGELFF	TGTGCCAGTAGTATCCCCCTACCCACCGGGGAGCTGTTTTTT	TRBV19	TRBJ2-2	once	.
CASSPGGGEEYEQYF	TGTGCCAGCAGCCCAGGGGGGGGCGAGGAGTACGAGCAGTACTTC	TRBV28	TRBJ2-7	.	.
CASSFRGNQPQHF	TGCGCCAGCAGCTTCAGAGGAAATCAGCCCCAGCATTTT	TRBV5-1	TRBJ1-5	.	.
CASSQSGNGGFGYTF	TGTGCCAGCAGCCAATCTGGGAACGGGGGGTTTGGCTACACCTTC	TRBV3-1/TRBV3-2	TRBJ1-2	.	.
CASSSTTGLSAKNEQFF	TGTGCCAGCAGCTCCACCACCGGGTTGTCAGCGAAAAATGAGCAGTTCTTC	TRBV7-2	TRBJ2-1	.	.
CASSKEKGQEHYNEQFF	TGTGCCAGCAGCAAAGAAAAAGGACAGGAACACTACAATGAGCAGTTCTTC	TRBV21-1	TRBJ2-1	.	.
CASSYLGLAGGRETQYF	TGTGCCAGCAGTTACTTGGGACTAGCGGGAGGGAGGGAGACCCAGTACTTC	TRBV6-2/TRBV6-3	TRBJ2-5	.	TRBD2
CASSIVNGWTEAFF	TGTGCCAGTAGTATAGTTAATGGATGGACTGAAGCTTTCTTT	TRBV19	TRBJ1-1	.	.
CAIRTTILGTDTQYF	TGTGCCATCAGGACGACAATCCTAGGCACAGATACGCAGTATTTT	TRBV10-3	TRBJ2-3	.	.
CASRDSANYGYTF	TGTGCCAGCAGGGACAGTGCTAACTATGGCTACACCTTC	TRBV27	TRBJ1-2	.	.
CASSLRGRAATGELFF	TGTGCCAGCAGCTTGAGGGGGCGGGCGGCCACCGGGGAGCTGTTTTTT	TRBV5-4	TRBJ2-2	.	TRBD1
CASSLTGGTGQPQHF	TGTGCCAGCAGTTTAACAGGGGGCACGGGTCAGCCCCAGCATTTT	TRBV6-5	TRBJ1-5	.	TRBD1
CASAGLAGGKTQYF	TGTGCCAGCGCCGGACTAGCGGGAGGGAAGACCCAGTACTTC	TRBV27	TRBJ2-5	.	TRBD2
CASSEAGGFEQFF	TGTGCCAGCAGTGAAGCTGGCGGGTTCGAGCAGTTCTTC	TRBV2	TRBJ2-1	.	.
CASSSGQGKFF	TGTGCCAGCAGTTCCGGACAGGGGAAGTTCTTC	TRBV12-3/TRBV12-4	TRBJ2-1	.	TRBD1
CASSFIEGVSNEQFF	TGTGCCAGCAGTTTCATTGAGGGAGTGAGTAATGAGCAGTTCTTC	TRBV2	TRBJ2-1	.	.